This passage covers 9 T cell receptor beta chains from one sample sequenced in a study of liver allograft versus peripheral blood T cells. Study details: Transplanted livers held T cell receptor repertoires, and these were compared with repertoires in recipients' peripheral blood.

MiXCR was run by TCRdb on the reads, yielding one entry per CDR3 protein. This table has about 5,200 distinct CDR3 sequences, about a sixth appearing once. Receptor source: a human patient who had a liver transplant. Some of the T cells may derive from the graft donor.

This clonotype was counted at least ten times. As DNA, the CDR3 is TGTGCCAGCAGCTTAGGCGGTACCACCTACGAGCAGTACTTC. Its protein is CASSLGGTTYEQYF. This sequence joins TRBV7-2 and TRBJ2-7; unclear D gene. Trimming left V 1 base short and J 2 bases short, with 9 bases between. The CDR3 spans 14 residues. Germline-derived CDR1 and CDR2 are SGHTA and FQGNSA. Filled out from reference TRBV7-2 and TRBJ2-7, the complete variable domain reads GAGVSQSPSNKVTEKGKDVELRCDPISGHTALYWYRQSLGQGLEFLIYFQGNSAPDKSGLPSDRFSAERTGGSVSTLTIQRTQQEDSAVYLCASSLGGTTYEQYFGPGTRLTVT.

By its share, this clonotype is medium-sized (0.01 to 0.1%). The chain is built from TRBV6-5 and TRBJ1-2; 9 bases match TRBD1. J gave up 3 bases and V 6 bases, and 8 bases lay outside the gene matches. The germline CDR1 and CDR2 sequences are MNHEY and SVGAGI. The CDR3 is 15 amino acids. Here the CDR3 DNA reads TGTGCCAGCAGCCTACACAGGGGGCTAGACTATGGCTACACCTTC. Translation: CASSLHRGLDYGYTF.

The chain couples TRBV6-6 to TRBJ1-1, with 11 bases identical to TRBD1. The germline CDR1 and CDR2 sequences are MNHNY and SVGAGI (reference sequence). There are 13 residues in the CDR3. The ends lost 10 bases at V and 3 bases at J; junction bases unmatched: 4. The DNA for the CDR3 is TGTGCCACTCGGACAGGGGGCTACACTGAAGCTTTCTTT. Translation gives CATRTGGYTEAFF.

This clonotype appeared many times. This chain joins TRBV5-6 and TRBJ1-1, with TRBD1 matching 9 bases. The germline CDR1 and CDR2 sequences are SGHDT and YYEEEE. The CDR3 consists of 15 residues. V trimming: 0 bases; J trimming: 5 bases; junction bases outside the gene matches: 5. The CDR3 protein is CASSLAGTGKTEAFF. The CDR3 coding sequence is TGTGCCAGCAGCTTGGCGGGGACAGGGAAAACTGAAGCTTTCTTT.

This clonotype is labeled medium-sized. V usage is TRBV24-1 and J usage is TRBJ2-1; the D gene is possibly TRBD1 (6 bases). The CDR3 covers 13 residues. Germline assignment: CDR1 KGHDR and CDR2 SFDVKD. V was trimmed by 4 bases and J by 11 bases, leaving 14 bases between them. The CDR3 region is CATSDLLQGKQFF. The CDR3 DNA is TGTGCCACCAGTGACCTTTTGCAGGGGAAGCAGTTCTTC.

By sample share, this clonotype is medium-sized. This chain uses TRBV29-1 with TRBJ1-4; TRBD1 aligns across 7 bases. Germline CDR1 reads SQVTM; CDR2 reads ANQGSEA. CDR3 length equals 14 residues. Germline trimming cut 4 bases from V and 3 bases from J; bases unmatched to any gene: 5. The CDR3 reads CSVAEGAANEKLFF. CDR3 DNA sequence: TGCAGCGTTGCAGAGGGGGCAGCTAATGAAAAACTGTTTTTT.

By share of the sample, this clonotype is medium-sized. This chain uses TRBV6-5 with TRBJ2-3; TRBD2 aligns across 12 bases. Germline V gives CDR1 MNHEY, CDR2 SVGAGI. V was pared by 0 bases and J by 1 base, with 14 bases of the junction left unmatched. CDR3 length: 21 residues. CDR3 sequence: CASSYSGILAGGPFGTDTQYF. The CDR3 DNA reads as TGTGCCAGCAGTTACTCGGGTATCCTAGCGGGAGGGCCGTTTGGCACAGATACGCAGTATTTT.

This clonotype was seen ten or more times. CDR3: CASSVDPGAPQHF. The CDR3 region has the DNA TGTGCCAGCAGCGTAGACCCAGGCGCGCCCCAGCATTTT. The chain links TRBV9 to TRBJ1-5; D is uncertain. The CDR3 sequence is 13 residues long. Germline assignment: CDR1 SGDLS and CDR2 YYNGEE. V was shortened by 0 bases and J by 9 bases, with 10 bases between the two germline ends.

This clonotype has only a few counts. In DNA, the CDR3 is TGTGCCAGAAGCGGTACAGGGGGTTCTAATTCACCCCTCCACTTT. Translation gives CARSGTGGSNSPLHF. The chain has TRBV5-3 and TRBJ1-6; TRBD1 aligns across 8 bases. TRBV5-3 is assigned to the ORF class and has an uncertain function. The CDR3 spans 15 residues. Unmatched junction bases numbered 6, after V lost 4 bases and J lost 6 bases.